The 6 T cell receptor beta chains below come from one sample, sequenced in a study of shared T cell receptors in the human thymus. Only in-frame clones appear in the TCRdb table, and some are missing; sequencing was by immunoSEQ multiplex PCR. The sample yields hundreds of thousands of clones, around 87% seen once. This sample was shared with a second study, whose subject was human thymus T cells.

Sequenced material: thymocytes. All receptors come from a boy in the first two years of life with a congenital heart defect.

CDR3 nucleotide sequence: TGTGCCAGCAGCTTGGACAGGGATGCGAATAATTCACCCCTCCACTTT. Its protein is CASSLDRDANNSPLHF. This rearrangement joins TRBV7-6 to TRBJ1-6, with 8 positions matching TRBD1. Germline CDR1 is SGHVS and CDR2 is FNYEAQ. This CDR3 comprises 16 residues. After removal of 3 bases from V and 5 bases from J, the junction contained 6 bases not matched to a gene.

CDR3 coding DNA: TGCAGCGTTGGGGCCCGGGGGGGGAGCTGGGAGACCCAGTACTTC. Translation gives CSVGARGGSWETQYF. The rearrangement uses TRBV29-1 and TRBJ2-5; 8 bases are a match to TRBD2. The CDR3 covers 15 residues. Germline CDR1 is SQVTM and CDR2 is ANQGSEA. V shed 4 bases and J 5 bases; nucleotides not matched to a gene: 12.

This clone has only one observation. V gene TRBV4-3 combines with J gene TRBJ2-3, with 7 positions matching TRBD2. CDR3 size: 16 residues. From germline, CDR1 is LGHNA and CDR2 YSLEER. V lost 0 bases, J lost 5 bases, and 8 bases stayed unmatched. CDR3 region: CASSQDLKRGGDTQYF. CDR3 coding DNA: TGCGCCAGCAGCCAAGACCTAAAGCGGGGTGGAGATACGCAGTATTTT.

This clone was recorded once. This rearrangement joins TRBV12-5 to TRBJ2-5; D unresolved. Looked up from germline, CDR1 is LGHNT and CDR2 is FRNRAP. Deletions cut 6 bases from V and 5 bases from J, with 10 bases between. The CDR3 is made up of 12 amino acids. As DNA, the CDR3 is TGTGCTAGTGGCCAAACGGAGGAGACCCAGTACTTC. Protein: CASGQTEETQYF.

The chain uses TRBV27 and TRBJ1-5; D remains unclear. The V end was cut by 5 bases, the J end by 0 bases, with 14 bases between. CDR3 length equals 16 residues. Germline V lookup: CDR1 MNHEY, CDR2 SMNVEV (reference sequence). CDR3 bases: TGTGCCAGCAGTATTCGACGGGATGATAGCAATCAGCCCCAGCATTTT. The encoded protein is CASSIRRDDSNQPQHF.

The gene calls are TRBV14 and TRBJ1-2, with D hard to call. This CDR3 comprises 12 residues. Looked up from germline, CDR1 is SGHDN and CDR2 is FVKESK. The CDR3 DNA reads as TGTGCGCGAGGATCCTCCCACTATGGCTACACCTTC. The encoded protein is CARGSSHYGYTF.